The clone carrying this T cell receptor (beta chain) was detected a few times. Antigen unknown. This PCR relied on a set of 60 Vbeta primers and 13 Jbeta primers. This table comes from immunoSEQ multiplex PCR, and its TCRdb copy is limited to in-frame clones, with some not included. The sample includes nearly 200,000 clones, about four fifths of them seen just once. There are 15 residues in the CDR3. The germline V gene encodes CDR1 SGHDN and CDR2 FVKESK. V lost 4 bases and J lost 5; bases outside the gene matches: 5. The data originate from a study of cytomegalovirus exposure and HLA in healthy donors. Study-level points and caveats: Rare sequences made up most TCRs, while some public TCRs were found in many donors. A missense variant in DCLRE1C was later tied to TCR beta V- and J-gene trimming.

The V call is TRBV14, the J call TRBJ2-7, with 13 bases lining up with TRBD2. The sequencing input was PBMCs. The receptor comes from a male donor in good health and CMV-seropositive. The CDR3 region is CASSLGGTSGDEQYF. The CDR3, as DNA: TGTGCCAGCAGCCTTGGAGGGACTAGCGGGGACGAGCAGTACTTC.